What follows are 2 T cell receptor beta chains derived from one specimen sequenced in a study of persistence of HIV-infected CD4 T cells. The immunoSEQ assay was version 4, run in survey mode. Data came from immunoSEQ multiplex PCR; TCRdb stores just in-frame clones and leaves some out. The data hold 30,000 to 45,000 clones, with around 80% observed a single time. Their antigens are not known. Cells were stimulated with CMV-infected fibroblast lysates at 8 to 10 ug/mL. CD40L/CD69 double-negative CD45RO-high memory CD4+ T cells were collected. Sequenced here: CD4+ T cells sorted from PBMCs after approximately 20-hour stimulation, sampled from a patient who received antiretroviral therapy. The receptors were gathered from an adult man with HIV who was CMV-seropositive.

Of note for this clone: The sample carries other DNA sequences with the same CDR3. V and J are TRBV9 and TRBJ2-6; D is perhaps TRBD1 (5 bases). Trimming removed 1 base at V and 0 bases at J, with 5 bases between. Germline CDR1 and CDR2: SGDLS and YYNGEE. This CDR3 is 15 amino acids long. The CDR3 nucleotides read TGTGCCAGCAGCGTACAGGGCTCTGGGGCCAACGTCCTGACTTTC. Its translation is CASSVQGSGANVLTF.

The chain employs TRBV18 and TRBJ1-6; D is ambiguous. The CDR3 contains 13 residues. V was shortened by 1 base and J by 15 bases, with 13 bases between the two germline ends. Germline-derived CDR1 and CDR2 are KGHSH and LQKENI. CDR3 nucleotide sequence: TGTGCCAGCTCACCACGAAGCAGCCAATACCTCCACTTT. It yields the protein CASSPRSSQYLHF.